A selection of T cell receptor beta chains follows, all from one sample in a study of T cell responses to AZD1222 COVID-19 vaccine. Data came from immunoSEQ multiplex PCR; TCRdb stores just in-frame clones and leaves some out. The data contain roughly 80,000 clones, roughly nine tenths of them singletons. Sequenced material: peripheral blood, taken 28 days after the second AZD1222 dose. These receptors came from an adult who received the AZD1222 COVID-19 vaccine. CDR3s include the opening cysteine and the closing phenylalanine or tryptophan. Each record gives: clone size, CDR3 length, V gene, D gene, J gene, CDR3 DNA, CDR3 protein. D genes are given only for firm matches. The size field is filled for only some rows; it gives once, few, many or a size class.

clone size: NA
CDR3 length: 14
V gene: TRBV18
D gene: NA
J gene: TRBJ1-1
CDR3 DNA: TGTGCCAGCTCACTTACCGGGACGTACACTGAAGCTTTCTTT
CDR3 protein: CASSLTGTYTEAFF

clone size: NA
CDR3 length: 14
V gene: TRBV28
D gene: TRBD1
J gene: TRBJ1-2
CDR3 DNA: TGTGCCAGCAGCCCACACAGGGGGGGCTATGGCTACACCTTC
CDR3 protein: CASSPHRGGYGYTF

clone size: NA
CDR3 length: 17
V gene: TRBV24-1
D gene: TRBD1
J gene: TRBJ1-5
CDR3 DNA: TGTGCCACCAGTGATTCACCGGGACAGGGTATCAATCAGCCCCAGCATTTT
CDR3 protein: CATSDSPGQGINQPQHF

clone size: NA
CDR3 length: 14
V gene: TRBV6-5
D gene: TRBD1
J gene: TRBJ1-2
CDR3 DNA: TGTGCCAGCAAAAAAGGACAGGGGGCTCTTGGCTACACCTTC
CDR3 protein: CASKKGQGALGYTF

clone size: NA
CDR3 length: 15
V gene: TRBV11-2
D gene: NA
J gene: TRBJ1-5
CDR3 DNA: TGTGCCAGCAGCTTAGGAGGACAAAGCGGACAGCCCCAGCATTTT
CDR3 protein: CASSLGGQSGQPQHF

clone size: NA
CDR3 length: 12
V gene: TRBV7-3
D gene: TRBD1
J gene: TRBJ2-7
CDR3 DNA: TGTGCCAGCAGCGCTCCAGGGGGCGAGCAGTACTTC
CDR3 protein: CASSAPGGEQYF

clone size: NA
CDR3 length: 16
V gene: TRBV28
D gene: NA
J gene: TRBJ2-7
CDR3 DNA: TGTGCCAGCAGCCTAGAGGGAGCGGCCCTCTCCTACGAGCAGTACTTC
CDR3 protein: CASSLEGAALSYEQYF

clone size: NA
CDR3 length: 13
V gene: TRBV5-1
D gene: NA
J gene: TRBJ1-5
CDR3 DNA: TGCGCCAGCAGCTTGACAGGGACTCAGCCCCAGCATTTT
CDR3 protein: CASSLTGTQPQHF

clone size: NA
CDR3 length: 13
V gene: TRBV30
D gene: NA
J gene: TRBJ1-5
CDR3 DNA: TGTGCCTGGGCGCAGGGGAACAATCAGCCCCAGCATTTT
CDR3 protein: CAWAQGNNQPQHF

clone size: few
CDR3 length: 13
V gene: TRBV28
D gene: NA
J gene: TRBJ2-7
CDR3 DNA: TGTGCCAGCAGTTTGGGGCAGCCCTACGAGCAGTACTTC
CDR3 protein: CASSLGQPYEQYF

clone size: NA
CDR3 length: 16
V gene: TRBV24-1
D gene: TRBD2
J gene: TRBJ2-1
CDR3 DNA: TGTGCCACCAGTGATAGCGGGAGGGGCGCAAGTAATGAGCAGTTCTTC
CDR3 protein: CATSDSGRGASNEQFF

clone size: NA
CDR3 length: 13
V gene: TRBV7-9
D gene: NA
J gene: TRBJ2-7
CDR3 DNA: TGTGCCAGCAGCTTACCTAGCACCTACGAGCAGTACTTC
CDR3 protein: CASSLPSTYEQYF

clone size: NA
CDR3 length: 15
V gene: TRBV18
D gene: TRBD2
J gene: TRBJ2-5
CDR3 DNA: TGTGCCAGCTCCCTCGGACTAGCGGGGCAGGAGACCCAGTACTTC
CDR3 protein: CASSLGLAGQETQYF

clone size: NA
CDR3 length: 17
V gene: TRBV15
D gene: NA
J gene: TRBJ1-4
CDR3 DNA: TGTGCCACCAGCAGAGATCCGGGGGGAAAGGGGAATGAAAAACTGTTTTTT
CDR3 protein: CATSRDPGGKGNEKLFF

clone size: NA
CDR3 length: 14
V gene: TRBV7-9
D gene: NA
J gene: TRBJ2-3
CDR3 DNA: TGTGCCAGCAGCTTGACTAGTCCCCCAGATACGCAGTATTTT
CDR3 protein: CASSLTSPPDTQYF

clone size: NA
CDR3 length: 14
V gene: TRBV6-2/TRBV6-3
D gene: NA
J gene: TRBJ2-4
CDR3 DNA: TGTGCCAGCAGTTACGCCGTAGCCAAAAACATTCAGTACTTC
CDR3 protein: CASSYAVAKNIQYF

clone size: NA
CDR3 length: 16
V gene: TRBV28
D gene: NA
J gene: TRBJ2-7
CDR3 DNA: TGTGCCAGCAGTTTGAATCGAGGAGGGGAGAACTACGAGCAGTACTTC
CDR3 protein: CASSLNRGGENYEQYF

clone size: NA
CDR3 length: 19
V gene: TRBV11-3
D gene: TRBD2
J gene: TRBJ2-3
CDR3 DNA: TGTGCCAGCAGCTTAGGGACTAGCGGGGGCCTACTGGTGGCAGATACGCAGTATTTT
CDR3 protein: CASSLGTSGGLLVADTQYF

clone size: few
CDR3 length: 14
V gene: TRBV5-4
D gene: NA
J gene: TRBJ2-7
CDR3 DNA: TGTGCCAGCAGCCCAGGGGGGGGTTTCCACGAGCAGTACTTC
CDR3 protein: CASSPGGGFHEQYF

clone size: NA
CDR3 length: 13
V gene: TRBV9
D gene: TRBD1
J gene: TRBJ1-2
CDR3 DNA: TGTGCCAGCAGCGGGGACAGGGGGTATGGCTACACCTTC
CDR3 protein: CASSGDRGYGYTF

clone size: NA
CDR3 length: 14
V gene: TRBV6-5
D gene: TRBD1
J gene: TRBJ1-2
CDR3 DNA: TGTGCCAGCAGTTACTCCGACAGGGGCTATGGCTACACCTTC
CDR3 protein: CASSYSDRGYGYTF

clone size: NA
CDR3 length: 11
V gene: TRBV30
D gene: NA
J gene: TRBJ1-1
CDR3 DNA: TGTGCCTGGATAGGGTGGACTGAAGCTTTCTTT
CDR3 protein: CAWIGWTEAFF

clone size: NA
CDR3 length: 13
V gene: TRBV7-2
D gene: NA
J gene: TRBJ1-1
CDR3 DNA: TGTGCCAGCAGCCCAGGGCTGGTCACTGAAGCTTTCTTT
CDR3 protein: CASSPGLVTEAFF

clone size: NA
CDR3 length: 15
V gene: TRBV6-5
D gene: TRBD1
J gene: TRBJ1-6
CDR3 DNA: TGTGCCAGCAGTTACTCGGGACAGGCGGCTAGGGCACTCCACTTT
CDR3 protein: CASSYSGQAARALHF

clone size: NA
CDR3 length: 15
V gene: TRBV19
D gene: NA
J gene: TRBJ1-5
CDR3 DNA: TGTGCCAGTAGTATTGAGGCCTATAGCAATCAGCCCCAGCATTTT
CDR3 protein: CASSIEAYSNQPQHF

clone size: NA
CDR3 length: 14
V gene: TRBV28
D gene: NA
J gene: TRBJ1-4
CDR3 DNA: TGTGCCAGTAAGGAGACACCAACTAATGAAAAACTGTTTTTT
CDR3 protein: CASKETPTNEKLFF

clone size: few
CDR3 length: 14
V gene: TRBV24-1
D gene: NA
J gene: TRBJ1-5
CDR3 DNA: TGTGCCACCAGTGAAGGGGACTGGTATCAGCCCCAGCATTTT
CDR3 protein: CATSEGDWYQPQHF

clone size: NA
CDR3 length: 14
V gene: TRBV19
D gene: TRBD1
J gene: TRBJ2-3
CDR3 DNA: TGTGCCACCCAGGACAGGGGAAGCACAGATACGCAGTATTTT
CDR3 protein: CATQDRGSTDTQYF

clone size: NA
CDR3 length: 15
V gene: TRBV28
D gene: NA
J gene: TRBJ2-7
CDR3 DNA: TGTGCCAGCAGTTTCGAGGTCAGGTCCTCCTACGAGCAGTACTTC
CDR3 protein: CASSFEVRSSYEQYF

clone size: NA
CDR3 length: 15
V gene: TRBV18
D gene: TRBD1
J gene: TRBJ1-5
CDR3 DNA: TGTGCCAGCTCATCCGACAGGGGGACCCATCAGCCCCAGCATTTT
CDR3 protein: CASSSDRGTHQPQHF

clone size: NA
CDR3 length: 17
V gene: TRBV3-1/TRBV3-2
D gene: NA
J gene: TRBJ1-6
CDR3 DNA: TGTGCCAGCAGCTTGACAGGCCCATTGCCGTATAATTCACCCCTCCACTTT
CDR3 protein: CASSLTGPLPYNSPLHF